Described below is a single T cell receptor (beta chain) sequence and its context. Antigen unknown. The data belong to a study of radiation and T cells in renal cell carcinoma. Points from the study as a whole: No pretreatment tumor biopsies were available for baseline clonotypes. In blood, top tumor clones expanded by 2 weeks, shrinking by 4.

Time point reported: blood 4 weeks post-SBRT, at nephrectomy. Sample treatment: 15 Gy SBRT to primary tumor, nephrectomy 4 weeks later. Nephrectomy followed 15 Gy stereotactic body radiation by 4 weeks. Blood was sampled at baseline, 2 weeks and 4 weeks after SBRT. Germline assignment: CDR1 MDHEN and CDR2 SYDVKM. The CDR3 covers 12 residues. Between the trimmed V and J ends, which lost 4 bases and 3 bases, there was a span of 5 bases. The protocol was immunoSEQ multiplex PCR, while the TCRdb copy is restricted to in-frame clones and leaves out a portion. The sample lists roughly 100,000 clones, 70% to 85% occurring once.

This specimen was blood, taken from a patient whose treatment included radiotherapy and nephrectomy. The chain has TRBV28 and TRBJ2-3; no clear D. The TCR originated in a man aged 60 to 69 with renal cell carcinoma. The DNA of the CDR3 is TGTGCCAGCAGTTACTCAACAGATACGCAGTATTTT. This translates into CASSYSTDTQYF.